The 5 T cell receptor beta chains given below trace back to one sample, sequenced in a study of T cell changes during pregnancy in multiple sclerosis. Here immunoSEQ multiplex PCR was the method, and the copy in TCRdb shows in-frame clones only, minus some. The table has tens of thousands of clones, about 94% seen once. The sequences come from CD8+ T cells from peripheral blood mononuclear cells, collected after pregnancy. The receptors were gathered from a female donor with multiple sclerosis, enrolled in a pregnancy study.

V usage is TRBV27 and J usage is TRBJ2-1; weak D call: TRBD1 (5 bases). Trimming cost V 5 bases and J 7 bases, with 9 bases left between them. Germline assignment: CDR1 MNHEY and CDR2 SMNVEV (reference sequence). The CDR3 extends over 12 amino acids. The DNA of the CDR3 is TGTGCCAGCAGTCCAGGGTGGAATGAGCAGTTCTTC. Translation gives CASSPGWNEQFF.

This clone was seen just once. The chain carries TRBV2 and TRBJ2-5; a weak D match, TRBD1 (6 bases). The CDR3 loop spans 13 amino acids. The V and J ends lost 6 bases and 3 bases respectively, with 11 bases between them. Germline CDR1 reads SNHLY; CDR2 reads FYNNEI. The CDR3 spells CASRVSGEETQYF. CDR3 coding DNA: TGTGCCAGCAGAGTCTCAGGGGAAGAGACCCAGTACTTC.

The rearrangement joins TRBV6-1 to TRBJ2-7; TRBD2 matches at 7 bases. The V gene end was trimmed by 11 bases and the J gene end by 5 bases; junction bases not matched to a gene: 15. Looked up from germline, CDR1 is MNHNS and CDR2 is SASEGT. The CDR3 has 14 residues. CDR3 in DNA: TGTGCCCTCACTAGTCGCGGGAGCCACCACGAGCAGTACTTC. Residues: CALTSRGSHHEQYF.

The CDR3 DNA follows: TGTGCCAGCAGTGAAGCGCGGGGCATGATTGACGGCTACACCTTC. Protein product: CASSEARGMIDGYTF. The J gene is TRBJ1-2, the V gene TRBV2; tentatively, D is TRBD1 (5 bases). The germline V gene encodes CDR1 SNHLY and CDR2 FYNNEI. The V gene lost 0 bases and the J gene lost 8 bases, with 16 bases spanning the gap. CDR3 length equals 15 residues.

About this clone itself: The same CDR3 arises from other DNA sequences in this sample as well. The CDR3 nucleotides read TGCAGCGTTGGGGGGGCCGGGGAGCTGTTTTTT. It translates to CSVGGAGELFF. The chain uses TRBV29-1 and TRBJ2-2, with a possible D match to TRBD2 (6 bases). This CDR3 spans 11 amino acids. Between the trimmed V and J ends, which lost 4 bases and 6 bases, there was a span of 6 bases. CDR1 and CDR2 (germline): SQVTM, ANQGSEA.